This T cell receptor (beta chain) was identified in a study of T cell responses to AZD1222 COVID-19 vaccine. The repertoire was sequenced with immunoSEQ multiplex PCR; TCRdb's copy has only in-frame clones and lacks some. The sample holds around 180,000 clones, around 93% seen once. CDR1 and CDR2 from the germline V gene are MDHEN and SYDVKM. With 3 bases removed from V and 9 bases from J, the gap between germline ends came to 12 bases. The length of the CDR3 is 14 residues. The sequence derives from an adult in good health. The sequencing used peripheral blood, collected on day 0 of AZD1222 vaccination. This chain connects TRBV28 to TRBJ1-6, with D hard to call. The CDR3 spells CASSFPSRISPLHF. DNA of the CDR3: TGTGCCAGCAGTTTCCCTAGTCGGATTTCACCCCTCCACTTT.